The clone carrying this TCR beta chain was detected once. Its target is unknown. The sample originates from a study of T cell responses to AZD1222 COVID-19 vaccine. In the study overall: Analyses pooled second doses at about 4 or about 12 weeks.

TCRdb keeps only in-frame clones here, not all; method: immunoSEQ multiplex PCR. The data contain fewer than 140,000 clones, roughly 90% of them singletons. Study results and caveats: Scientists sampled the repertoires only once the peak T cell response had passed. The breadth and depth of Spike-specific TCRs increased once two AZD1222 doses had been given.

This CDR3 contains 15 residues. CDR1 and CDR2 from the germline V gene are SGHTA and FQGNSA. V dropped 8 bases and J dropped 1; count of bases not matched to a gene: 8. The chain employs TRBV7-2 and TRBJ2-5; TRBD2 agrees at 9 bases. This clonotype originated in an adult in good health. The specimen was peripheral blood, collected on day 0 of AZD1222 vaccination. The chain's CDR3 is CASLQGAGGQETQYF. The CDR3 DNA reads TGTGCCAGCCTACAGGGAGCGGGAGGCCAAGAGACCCAGTACTTC.